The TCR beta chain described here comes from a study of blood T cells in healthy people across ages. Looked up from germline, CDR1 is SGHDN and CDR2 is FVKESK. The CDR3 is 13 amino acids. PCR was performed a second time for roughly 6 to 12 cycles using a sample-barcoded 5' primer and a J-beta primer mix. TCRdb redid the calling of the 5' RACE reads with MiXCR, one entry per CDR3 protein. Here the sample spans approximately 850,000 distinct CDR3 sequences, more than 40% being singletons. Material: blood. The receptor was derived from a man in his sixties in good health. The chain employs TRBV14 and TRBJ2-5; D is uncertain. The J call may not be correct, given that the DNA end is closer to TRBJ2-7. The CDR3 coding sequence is TGTGCCAGCAGCCAAGAGGCCCTCACCGAGCAGTACTTC. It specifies CASSQEALTEQYF.